This T cell receptor beta chain is from a study of beta chain features in type 1 diabetes. Whole-study results and caveats: Researchers report that Type 1 diabetes patients had moderately but significantly shorter TCRB CDR3s across all four CD4+ subsets. TCRB rearrangement may or may not be influenced by HLA type; here this remained unresolved.

The germline gives CDR1 SGHRS, CDR2 YFSETQ. The CDR3 totals 16 residues. With 1 base clipped from V and 8 bases from J, the junction kept 8 bases outside the gene matches. The isolated RNA, all of it, was reverse transcribed, so expressed TCRB transcripts were what got sequenced. Using immunoSEQ multiplex PCR, the repertoire was profiled, and TCRdb retains in-frame clones only, with some absent. The sample carries under 850,000 clones, over 10% recorded once. This clone was counted once. Its antigen is as yet unknown. Populations isolated by sorting all had purity greater than 98%. The specimen sequenced was naive CD4+ T cells from blood. The receptor was isolated from a man aged 18 to 30 with type 1 diabetes. This chain connects TRBV5-1 to TRBJ1-6; TRBD1 aligns across 8 bases. The CDR3, as DNA: TGCGCCAGCAGCTTGTACTCGGGACAGGCGGATTCACCCCTCCACTTT. Encoded protein: CASSLYSGQADSPLHF.